This T cell receptor (beta chain) was profiled in a study of cytomegalovirus exposure and HLA in healthy donors. Trimming took 5 bases from V and 6 from J; bases not matched to a gene: 7. The germline CDR1 and CDR2 sequences are SGHAT and FQDESV (reference sequence). This CDR3 has 16 residues. Researchers ran the PCR with 60 Vbeta and 13 Jbeta primers. Produced via immunoSEQ multiplex PCR; TCRdb's table is partial and in-frame only. The table shows about 120,000 clones, with around three quarters occurring only once. This receptor was taken from a woman between 45 and 60 years old in good health and CMV-seronegative. The V and J genes are TRBV11-1 and TRBJ2-3; TRBD2 matches 14 bases. The sample was PBMCs. CDR3 DNA sequence: TGTGCCAGCAGCCACCAGGGACTAGCGGGAGTTGATACGCAGTATTTT. Its protein product is CASSHQGLAGVDTQYF. The full variable domain, rest sourced from reference TRBV11-1 and TRBJ2-3, is EAEVAQSPRYKITEKSQAVAFWCDPISGHATLYWYRQILGQGPELLVQFQDESVVDDSQLPKDRFSAERLKGVDSTLKIQPAELGDSAMYLCASSHQGLAGVDTQYFGPGTRLTVL.